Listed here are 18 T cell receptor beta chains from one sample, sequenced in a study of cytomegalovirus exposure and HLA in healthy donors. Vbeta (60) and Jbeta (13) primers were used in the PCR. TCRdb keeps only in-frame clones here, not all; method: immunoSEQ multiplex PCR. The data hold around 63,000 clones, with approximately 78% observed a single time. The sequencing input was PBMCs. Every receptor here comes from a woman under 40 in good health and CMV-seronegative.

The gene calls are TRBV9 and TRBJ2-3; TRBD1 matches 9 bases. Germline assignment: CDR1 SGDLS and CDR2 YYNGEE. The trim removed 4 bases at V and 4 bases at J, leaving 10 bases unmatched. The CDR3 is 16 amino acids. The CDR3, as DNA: TGTGCCAGCAGCCCCGGGACAGGGACGGTCCCAGATACGCAGTATTTT. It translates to CASSPGTGTVPDTQYF.

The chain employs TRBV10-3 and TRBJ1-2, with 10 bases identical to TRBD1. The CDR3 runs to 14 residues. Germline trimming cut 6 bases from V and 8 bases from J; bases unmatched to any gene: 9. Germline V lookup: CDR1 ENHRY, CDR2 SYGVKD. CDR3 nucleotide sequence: TGTGCCATCAGATCTGACAGGGGGCTTGGAGGCTACACCTTC. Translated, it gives CAIRSDRGLGGYTF.

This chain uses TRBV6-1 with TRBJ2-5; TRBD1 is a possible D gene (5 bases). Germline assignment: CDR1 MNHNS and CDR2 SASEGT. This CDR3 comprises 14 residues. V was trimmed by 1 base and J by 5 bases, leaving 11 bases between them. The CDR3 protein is CASSEDRTQETQYF. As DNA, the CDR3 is TGTGCCAGCAGTGAAGACAGGACCCAGGAGACCCAGTACTTC.

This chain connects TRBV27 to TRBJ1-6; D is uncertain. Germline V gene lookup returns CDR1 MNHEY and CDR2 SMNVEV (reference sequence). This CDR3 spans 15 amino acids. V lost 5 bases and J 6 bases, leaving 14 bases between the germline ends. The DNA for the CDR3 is TGTGCCAGCAGTCCTCGGGTCCTCCCTAATTCACCCCTCCACTTT. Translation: CASSPRVLPNSPLHF.

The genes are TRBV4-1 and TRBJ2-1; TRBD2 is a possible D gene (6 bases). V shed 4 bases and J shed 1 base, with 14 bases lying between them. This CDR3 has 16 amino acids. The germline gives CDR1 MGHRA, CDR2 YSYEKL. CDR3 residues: CASSLSGVMSYNEQFF. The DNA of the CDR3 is TGCGCCAGCAGCCTCTCGGGGGTTATGTCCTACAATGAGCAGTTCTTC.

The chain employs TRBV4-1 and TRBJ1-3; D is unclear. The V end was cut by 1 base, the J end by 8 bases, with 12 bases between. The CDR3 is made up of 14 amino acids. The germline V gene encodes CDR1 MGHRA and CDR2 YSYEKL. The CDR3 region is CASSQVFLSDTIYF. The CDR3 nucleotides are TGCGCCAGCAGCCAAGTATTTTTGTCAGACACCATATATTTT.

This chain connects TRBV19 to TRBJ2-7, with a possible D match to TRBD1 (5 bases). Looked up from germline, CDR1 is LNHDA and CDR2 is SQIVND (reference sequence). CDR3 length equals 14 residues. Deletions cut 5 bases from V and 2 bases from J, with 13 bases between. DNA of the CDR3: TGTGCCAGTAGTCCAGGGTCTATAGCCTACGAGCAGTACTTC. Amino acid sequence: CASSPGSIAYEQYF.

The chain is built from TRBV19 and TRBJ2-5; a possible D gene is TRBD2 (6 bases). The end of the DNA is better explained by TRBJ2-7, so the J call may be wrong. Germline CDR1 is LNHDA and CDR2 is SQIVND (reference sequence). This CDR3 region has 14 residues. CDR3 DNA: TGTGCCAGTAGTGACCCAGGGAGGAACTACGAGCAGTACTTC. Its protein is CASSDPGRNYEQYF.

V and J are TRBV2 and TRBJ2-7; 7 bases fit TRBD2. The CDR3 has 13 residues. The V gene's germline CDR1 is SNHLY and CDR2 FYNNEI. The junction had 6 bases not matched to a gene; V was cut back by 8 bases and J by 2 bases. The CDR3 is CASGGGTTYEQYF. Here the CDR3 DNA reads TGTGCCAGCGGGGGAGGGACCACCTACGAGCAGTACTTC. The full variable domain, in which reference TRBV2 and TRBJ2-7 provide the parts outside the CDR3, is EPEVTQTPSHQVTQMGQEVILRCVPISNHLYFYWYRQILGQKVEFLVSFYNNEISEKSEIFDDQFSVERPDGSNFTLKIRSTKLEDSAMYFCASGGGTTYEQYFGPGTRLTVT.

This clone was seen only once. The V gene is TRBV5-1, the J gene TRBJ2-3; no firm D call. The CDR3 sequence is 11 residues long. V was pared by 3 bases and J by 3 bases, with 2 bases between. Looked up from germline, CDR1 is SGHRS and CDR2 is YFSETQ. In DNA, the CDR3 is TGCGCCAGCAGCTCTACAGATACGCAGTATTTT. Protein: CASSSTDTQYF.

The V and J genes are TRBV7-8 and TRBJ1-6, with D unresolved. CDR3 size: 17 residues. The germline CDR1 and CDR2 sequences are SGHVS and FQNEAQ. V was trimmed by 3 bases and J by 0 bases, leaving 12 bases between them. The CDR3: CASSFQAASSYNSPLHF. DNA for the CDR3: TGTGCCAGCAGCTTTCAGGCAGCCAGCTCCTATAATTCACCCCTCCACTTT.

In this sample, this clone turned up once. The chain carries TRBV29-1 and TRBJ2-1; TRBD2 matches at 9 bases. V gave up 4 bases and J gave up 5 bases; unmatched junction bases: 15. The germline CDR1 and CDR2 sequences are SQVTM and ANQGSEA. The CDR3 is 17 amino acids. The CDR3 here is CSVGKRGATLLNNEQFF. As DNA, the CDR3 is TGCAGCGTTGGAAAGCGGGGGGCGACCCTTCTCAACAATGAGCAGTTCTTC.

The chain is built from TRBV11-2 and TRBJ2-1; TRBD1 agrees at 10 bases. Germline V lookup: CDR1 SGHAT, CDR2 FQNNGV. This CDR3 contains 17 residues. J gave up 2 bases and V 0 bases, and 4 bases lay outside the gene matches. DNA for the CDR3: TGTGCCAGCAGCTTAGATTCCGGGACAGGGGCCTACAATGAGCAGTTCTTC. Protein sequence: CASSLDSGTGAYNEQFF. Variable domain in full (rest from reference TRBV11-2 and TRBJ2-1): EAGVAQSPRYKIIEKRQSVAFWCNPISGHATLYWYQQILGQGPKLLIQFQNNGVVDDSQLPKDRFSAERLKGVDSTLKIQPAKLEDSAVYLCASSLDSGTGAYNEQFFGPGTRLTVL.

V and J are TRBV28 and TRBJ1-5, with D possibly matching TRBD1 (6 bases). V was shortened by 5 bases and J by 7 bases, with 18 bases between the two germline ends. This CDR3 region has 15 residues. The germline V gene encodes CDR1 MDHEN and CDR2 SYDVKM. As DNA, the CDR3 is TGTGCCAGCAGTCCAACAGGGACGGGGCGGCAGCCCCAGCATTTT. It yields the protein CASSPTGTGRQPQHF.

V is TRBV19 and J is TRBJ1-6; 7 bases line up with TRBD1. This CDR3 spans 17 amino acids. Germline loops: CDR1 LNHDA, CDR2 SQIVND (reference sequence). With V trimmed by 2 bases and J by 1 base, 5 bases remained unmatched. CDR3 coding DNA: TGTGCCAGTAGTATACTCGGGACAGTGTCCTATAATTCACCCCTCCACTTT. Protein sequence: CASSILGTVSYNSPLHF.

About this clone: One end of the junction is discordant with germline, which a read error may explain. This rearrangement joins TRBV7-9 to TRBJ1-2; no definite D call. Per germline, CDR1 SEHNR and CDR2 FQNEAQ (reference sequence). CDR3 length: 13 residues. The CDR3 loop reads CASTLRPEFGYTF. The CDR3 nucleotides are TGTGCCAGCACCTTACGCCCGGAGTTTGGCTACACCTTC.

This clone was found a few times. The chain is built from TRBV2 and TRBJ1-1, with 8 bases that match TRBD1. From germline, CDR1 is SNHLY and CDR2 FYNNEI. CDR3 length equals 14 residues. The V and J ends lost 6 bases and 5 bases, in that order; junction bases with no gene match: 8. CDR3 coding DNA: TGTGCCAGCAGGGAACAGGGGGGTAGGACTGAAGCTTTCTTT. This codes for CASREQGGRTEAFF. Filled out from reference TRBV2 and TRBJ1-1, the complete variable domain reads EPEVTQTPSHQVTQMGQEVILRCVPISNHLYFYWYRQILGQKVEFLVSFYNNEISEKSEIFDDQFSVERPDGSNFTLKIRSTKLEDSAMYFCASREQGGRTEAFFGQGTRLTVV.

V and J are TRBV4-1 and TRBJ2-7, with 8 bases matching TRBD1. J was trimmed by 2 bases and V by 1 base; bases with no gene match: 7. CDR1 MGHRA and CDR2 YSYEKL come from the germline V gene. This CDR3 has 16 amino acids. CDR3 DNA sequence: TGCGCCAGCAGCCAAGTCCCACAGGGGGTAGCCTACGAGCAGTACTTC. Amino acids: CASSQVPQGVAYEQYF.